This TCR beta chain comes out of a study of cytomegalovirus exposure and HLA in healthy donors. Notes on the study in general: Among TCR beta chains, those listed as cytomegalovirus-associated numbered over 150.

Trimming at V came to 4 bases and at J to 0 bases, leaving 3 bases not matched to a gene. Germline V lookup: CDR1 SGHRS, CDR2 YFSETQ. The CDR3 extends over 14 amino acids. The PCR contained 60 Vbeta and 13 Jbeta primers. TCRdb's table, derived via immunoSEQ multiplex PCR, lists solely in-frame clones and lacks some. The repertoire has under 200,000 clones, around 82% of them found once; the top ten carry 2% to 2.5%. Comments on this clone: Its antigen is as yet unknown.

The chain couples TRBV5-1 to TRBJ1-1; the match to TRBD1 covers 7 bases. The sample comprised PBMCs. This sequence was found in a man aged 60-69 years in good health and CMV-seronegative. CDR3 sequence (DNA): TGCGCCAGCAGCCAGGACAGGCTGAACACTGAAGCTTTCTTT. Protein sequence: CASSQDRLNTEAFF.